This T cell receptor beta chain was profiled in a study of control samples from healthy donors and cancer patients. The CDR3 consists of 15 residues. CDR1 and CDR2 from the germline V gene are SEHNR and FQNEAQ (reference sequence). With 1 base clipped from V and 5 bases from J, the junction kept 4 bases outside the gene matches. This table comes from immunoSEQ multiplex PCR, and its TCRdb copy is limited to in-frame clones, with some not included. The table shows about 83,000 clones, with 75% to 95% occurring only once. This chain joins TRBV7-9 and TRBJ2-2; 7 bases are a match to TRBD1. Input material: blood. This TCR was recovered from a man between 50 and 59 years old in good health. CDR3 loop: CASSLGQTGTGELFF. The CDR3 DNA is TGTGCCAGCAGCTTAGGACAGACAGGGACCGGGGAGCTGTTTTTT.